Each of the 13 T cell receptor beta chains below was sequenced from the same sample in a study of technical replicates of blood from a few donors. Measured with immunoSEQ multiplex PCR; TCRdb has only the in-frame clones, and not every one. Counted here are 11,000 to 15,000 clones, 80% occurring once; the ten biggest clones make up roughly 13%. What was sequenced was PBMCs. The receptors stem from a human donor in good health.

The chain has TRBV5-8 and TRBJ2-1; D perhaps matches TRBD2 (5 bases). The CDR3 is 16 amino acids. Trimming cost V 2 bases and J 3 bases, with 15 bases left between them. Germline V gene sequence: CDR1 SGHTS, CDR2 YDEGEE. CDR3 amino acids: CASSFFEGNLYNEQFF. In DNA form, the CDR3 reads TGTGCCAGCAGCTTCTTCGAGGGCAACCTCTACAATGAGCAGTTCTTC.

This chain joins TRBV2 and TRBJ1-4, with 10 bases lining up with TRBD1. CDR3 length: 15 residues. In germline, CDR1 is SNHLY, CDR2 FYNNEI. The ends lost 6 bases at V and 7 bases at J; junction bases unmatched: 8. The CDR3 coding sequence is TGTGCCAGCAGCGCCCTCGGGACAGGGGCTGAAAAACTGTTTTTT. Translating it yields CASSALGTGAEKLFF.

This clone has more than one count but fewer than ten. The CDR3 region has the DNA TGCGCCAGCAGCGAGACAGTCTCTGGAAACACCATATATTTT. It translates to CASSETVSGNTIYF. This chain uses TRBV5-1 with TRBJ1-3; weak D call: TRBD1 (5 bases). V dropped 4 bases and J dropped 0 bases, with 8 bases sitting between them. This CDR3 is 14 amino acids long. Germline CDR1 SGHRS, CDR2 YFSETQ.

The V gene is TRBV28, the J gene TRBJ2-5; TRBD2 agrees at 7 bases. This CDR3 comprises 16 residues. Germline V CDR1 and CDR2: MDHEN, SYDVKM. V dropped 2 bases and J dropped 0; count of bases not matched to a gene: 6. The CDR3 protein is CASSLPSGGYQETQYF. CDR3 sequence (DNA): TGTGCCAGCAGTTTACCTAGCGGAGGGTACCAAGAGACCCAGTACTTC.

V is TRBV9 and J is TRBJ1-3; 11 nucleotides agree with TRBD1. Germline CDR1 SGDLS, CDR2 YYNGEE. V was pared by 2 bases and J by 2 bases, with 3 bases of the junction left unmatched. The CDR3 runs to 16 residues. The chain's CDR3 is CASSVGQGAPGNTIYF. The CDR3 DNA follows: TGTGCCAGCAGCGTCGGACAGGGGGCGCCTGGAAACACCATATATTTT.

Turning to this clone: The same CDR3 is also encoded by other DNA sequences in this sample. This chain uses TRBV6-1 with TRBJ2-1, with TRBD2 matching 11 bases. CDR1 is MNHNS and CDR2 is SASEGT in the germline V gene. The CDR3 is made up of 15 amino acids. Trimming cost V 3 bases and J 4 bases; bases outside gene matches: 2. The CDR3 here is CASSEGLAVYNEQFF. In DNA, the CDR3 is TGTGCCAGCAGTGAGGGACTAGCGGTGTACAATGAGCAGTTCTTC.

The gene calls are TRBV6-5 and TRBJ1-2; 10 nucleotides match TRBD1. V was pared by 0 bases and J by 2 bases, with 3 bases of the junction left unmatched. Germline lookup yields CDR1 MNHEY and CDR2 SVGAGI. The CDR3 loop spans 16 amino acids. CDR3 nucleotide sequence: TGTGCCAGCAGTTACTCGTGGGACAGGGGCAACTATGGCTACACCTTC. Protein sequence: CASSYSWDRGNYGYTF.

The rearrangement joins TRBV27 to TRBJ1-1; 9 bases line up with TRBD1. There are 14 residues in the CDR3. Germline-derived CDR1 and CDR2 are MNHEY and SMNVEV (reference sequence). Trimming removed 3 bases from V and 2 bases from J; junction bases left unmatched: 1. The CDR3 reads CASSLGQGNTEAFF. DNA for the CDR3: TGTGCCAGCAGTTTGGGACAGGGAAACACTGAAGCTTTCTTT.

The chain carries TRBV5-1 and TRBJ1-3; 10 bases fit TRBD1. J lost 4 bases, V lost 0 bases, and 4 bases had no gene match. Germline CDR1 is SGHRS and CDR2 is YFSETQ. The CDR3 is 16 residues long. The CDR3: CASSLDDRGPGNTIYF. Written as DNA, the CDR3 is TGCGCCAGCAGCTTGGATGACAGGGGGCCCGGAAACACCATATATTTT.

This chain links TRBV27 with TRBJ2-4, with D possibly matching TRBD2 (6 bases). Germline V CDR1 and CDR2: MNHEY, SMNVEV (reference sequence). The CDR3 covers 17 residues. The V gene lost 0 bases and the J gene lost 1 base, with 13 bases spanning the gap. This CDR3 reads CASSLSPIGGAKNIQYF. The DNA for the CDR3 is TGTGCCAGCAGTTTATCCCCCATTGGAGGGGCCAAAAACATTCAGTACTTC.

The chain couples TRBV11-2 to TRBJ1-3; 7 nucleotides match TRBD1. Trimming at V came to 5 bases and at J to 4 bases, leaving 8 bases not matched to a gene. Germline CDR1 is SGHAT and CDR2 is FQNNGV. The CDR3 is 15 amino acids. The CDR3 DNA sequence: TGTGCCAGCAGCACGCTACAGGGGCCAGGAAACACCATATATTTT. Its translation: CASSTLQGPGNTIYF.

The table lists this clone with a count of one. The chain couples TRBV5-1 to TRBJ2-1, with TRBD2 matching over 9 bases. Unmatched junction bases numbered 17, after V lost 7 bases and J lost 6 bases. Germline V gene lookup returns CDR1 SGHRS and CDR2 YFSETQ. There are 17 residues in the CDR3. The CDR3 bases are TGCGCCAGCTTACATGGGGCGGGAGGGCCGAGATTCAATGAGCAGTTCTTC. It codes for CASLHGAGGPRFNEQFF. Filled out from reference TRBV5-1 and TRBJ2-1, the complete variable domain reads KAGVTQTPRYLIKTRGQQVTLSCSPISGHRSVSWYQQTPGQGLQFLFEYFSETQRNKGNFPGRFSGRQFSNSRSEMNVSTLELGDSALYLCASLHGAGGPRFNEQFFGPGTRLTVL.

The V gene is TRBV5-5, the J gene TRBJ2-5; TRBD1 matches 7 bases. Trimming removed 2 bases from V and 1 base from J; junction bases left unmatched: 2. This CDR3 is built from 14 residues. Germline V gene sequence: CDR1 SGHKS, CDR2 YYEKEE (reference sequence). The CDR3 spells CASSFDRAQETQYF. The CDR3, as DNA: TGTGCCAGCAGCTTTGACAGGGCCCAAGAGACCCAGTACTTC. The full variable domain, completed using reference TRBV5-5 and TRBJ2-5, is DAGVTQSPTHLIKTRGQQVTLRCSPISGHKSVSWYQQVLGQGPQFIFQYYEKEERGRGNFPDRFSARQFPNYSSELNVNALLLGDSALYLCASSFDRAQETQYFGPGTRLLVL.